The source of this T cell receptor beta chain is a study of human T cells and chemical hapten exposure. Authors' analysis steps: Sample-level TCR yields exhibited a median of around 90,000, with a range of roughly 20,000 to 750,000. A single record per CDR3 protein comes from TCRdb applying MiXCR to the RACE reads. The V and J calls were not made by the authors but by TCRdb's processing. The sample contains roughly 84,000 distinct CDR3 sequences, approximately 11% of which appear only once. This clonotype was recorded many times. The time point denotes: patch test 3, about 24 weeks after DPC sensitization. The treatment denotes: therapeutic diphenylcyclopropenone sensitization with weekly scalp DPC. Blood draws preceded each patch test application. The TCR originated in a woman aged 45-60 years with alopecia areata. Some clones in this sample may be carry-over from other donors' samples. Here the sequenced sample was whole blood, taken in connection with sensitization to the hapten diphenylcyclopropenone (DPC).

CDR3 in amino acids: CASSDRQGESPLHF. Written as DNA, the CDR3 is TGTGCCAGCAGTGACCGACAGGGGGAATCACCCCTCCACTTT. The rearrangement links TRBV12-3 or TRBV12-4 to TRBJ1-6; 9 bases align to TRBD1. This CDR3 contains 14 residues. V was pared by 5 bases and J by 10 bases, with 6 bases of the junction left unmatched.